This T cell receptor beta chain was obtained from a study of T-cell memory formation after mild COVID-19. In the study overall: The two donors had largely donor-specific TCR clusters.

Trimming at V came to 1 base and at J to 2 bases, leaving 19 bases not matched to a gene. Germline V gene data show CDR1 as SGHKS and CDR2 as YYEKEE (reference sequence). The CDR3 loop spans 21 amino acids. One entry per CDR3 protein results from TCRdb running MiXCR on the 5' RACE reads. Among 550,000 to 600,000 distinct CDR3 sequences listed, 15% to 20% were seen once. V and J are TRBV5-5 and TRBJ2-5; the match to TRBD2 covers 11 bases. This receptor was taken from an adult woman who had mild COVID-19 (a few samples of this study predate the infection). Cell type and time point are not known. Material for sequencing was PBMCs or a T cell subset sorted from them (not recorded which). This CDR3 reads CASSLRASGGLGVSEQETQYF. The CDR3 DNA sequence: TGTGCCAGCAGCTTGAGGGCTAGCGGGGGGCTCGGGGTTTCGGAGCAAGAGACCCAGTACTTC.